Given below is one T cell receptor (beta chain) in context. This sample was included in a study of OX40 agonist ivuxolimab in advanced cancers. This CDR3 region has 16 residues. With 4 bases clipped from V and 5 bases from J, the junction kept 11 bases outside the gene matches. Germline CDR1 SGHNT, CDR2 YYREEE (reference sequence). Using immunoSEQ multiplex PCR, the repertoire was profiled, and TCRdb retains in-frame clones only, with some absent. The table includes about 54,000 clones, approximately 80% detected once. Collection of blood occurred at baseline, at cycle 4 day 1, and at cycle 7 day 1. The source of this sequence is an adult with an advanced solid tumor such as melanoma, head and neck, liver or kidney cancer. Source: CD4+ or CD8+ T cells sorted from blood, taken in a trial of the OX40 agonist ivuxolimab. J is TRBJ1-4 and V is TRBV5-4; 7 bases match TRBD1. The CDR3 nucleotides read TGTGCCAGCAGCCAGGGGGGGACGGTCCTCAATGAAAAACTGTTTTTT. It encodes CASSQGGTVLNEKLFF.